This TCR beta chain was observed in a study of monozygotic twins with inflammatory bowel disease. General observations from the study: Clonotype sharing was lower in IBD patients than healthy twins, most markedly with disease activity. What may have added variability to patient repertoires is that immunosuppressive treatments differed.

Note on this clonotype: Its target is not known.

Germline V gives CDR1 GTSNPN, CDR2 SVGIG (reference sequence). The CDR3 totals 12 residues. Template switching introduced UMIs that contain a 6-nucleotide sample barcode. One entry per CDR3 protein, without DNA, is what TCRdb gives after re-calling the 5' RACE reads. The sample's table shows roughly 140,000 distinct CDR3 sequences. The chain has TRBV30 and TRBJ2-7; TCRdb selects TRBD1, and the lack of DNA leaves this call unchecked. The source is a human donor with ulcerative colitis or Crohn's disease, or a healthy co-twin of an affected twin (not recorded which). The sample consisted of blood. The CDR3 sequence is CAYAGQAAAQYF.